The rows below give T cell receptor beta chains drawn from one sample of a study of T cells in Graves' hyperthyroidism and ophthalmopathy. MiXCR, applied by TCRdb to the multiplex PCR reads, yields one record per CDR3 protein. The table has some 620,000 distinct CDR3 sequences, 16% seen once; the top ten hold 3.5% to 4%. The sample was blood. The receptor set was obtained from a woman in her thirties with Graves' hyperthyroidism. Both conserved end residues are part of each CDR3. D genes are given only for firm matches. Clone size is not always given. Where it is, it says once, few, many or a class for expanded clones.

clone_size: NA; d_call: NA; j_call: TRBJ1-4; v_call: TRBV7-9; cdr3_aa: CASSPNEKLFF; cdr3_nt: TGTGCCAGCAGCCCCAATGAAAAACTGTTTTTT
clone_size: many; d_call: TRBD2; j_call: TRBJ2-3; v_call: TRBV5-8; cdr3_aa: CASSWGLAGVPTTPDTQYF; cdr3_nt: TGTGCCAGCAGCTGGGGACTAGCGGGAGTCCCTACAACTCCTGATACGCAGTATTTT
clone_size: few; d_call: NA; j_call: TRBJ2-1; v_call: TRBV19; cdr3_aa: CASSIQDQPYNEQFF; cdr3_nt: TGTGCCAGTAGTATTCAGGACCAGCCCTACAATGAGCAGTTCTTC
clone_size: many; d_call: NA; j_call: TRBJ1-1; v_call: TRBV2; cdr3_aa: CASTGIEAFF; cdr3_nt: TGTGCCAGCACGGGAATTGAAGCTTTCTTT
clone_size: many; d_call: NA; j_call: TRBJ2-5; v_call: TRBV12-3/TRBV12-4; cdr3_aa: CASSASAGWLGETQYF; cdr3_nt: TGTGCCAGCAGTGCGTCCGCAGGGTGGTTGGGAGAGACCCAGTACTTC
clone_size: many; d_call: NA; j_call: TRBJ1-5; v_call: TRBV2; cdr3_aa: CASTRYSGQPQHF; cdr3_nt: TGTGCCAGCACCCGGTATAGCGGTCAGCCCCAGCATTTT
clone_size: few; d_call: NA; j_call: TRBJ1-1; v_call: TRBV28; cdr3_aa: CASRRAGVNTEAFF; cdr3_nt: TGTGCCAGCAGGAGGGCAGGGGTGAACACTGAAGCTTTCTTT
clone_size: few; d_call: TRBD1; j_call: TRBJ2-7; v_call: TRBV20-1; cdr3_aa: CSARDPGQGEQYF; cdr3_nt: TGCAGTGCTAGAGATCCCGGACAGGGAGAGCAGTACTTC
clone_size: few; d_call: NA; j_call: TRBJ1-1; v_call: TRBV27; cdr3_aa: CASNPLGVTEAFF; cdr3_nt: TGTGCCAGCAACCCATTAGGGGTGACTGAAGCTTTCTTT
clone_size: many; d_call: TRBD2; j_call: TRBJ2-7; v_call: TRBV7-9; cdr3_aa: CASSFSTSGNYEQYF; cdr3_nt: TGTGCCAGCAGCTTTAGTACTAGCGGGAACTACGAGCAGTACTTC
clone_size: NA; d_call: NA; j_call: TRBJ2-7; v_call: TRBV27; cdr3_aa: CASTSLRGHEQYF; cdr3_nt: TGTGCCAGCACCTCCCTCAGGGGACACGAGCAGTACTTC
clone_size: many; d_call: NA; j_call: TRBJ2-4; v_call: TRBV12-3/TRBV12-4; cdr3_aa: CASSLGGSKNIQYF; cdr3_nt: TGTGCCAGCAGTTTAGGGGGATCCAAAAACATTCAGTACTTC
clone_size: many; d_call: TRBD2; j_call: TRBJ2-3; v_call: TRBV11-2; cdr3_aa: CASSSRLAGGPQDTQYF; cdr3_nt: TGTGCCAGCAGCTCGAGACTAGCGGGAGGACCACAGGATACGCAGTATTTT
clone_size: NA; d_call: TRBD1; j_call: TRBJ1-6; v_call: TRBV6-5; cdr3_aa: CASSYSQGLRNSPLHF; cdr3_nt: TGTGCCAGCAGTTACTCACAGGGGTTAAGGAATTCACCCCTCCACTTT
clone_size: many; d_call: TRBD1; j_call: TRBJ1-1; v_call: TRBV6-1; cdr3_aa: CASSQGGQTRNTEAFF; cdr3_nt: TGTGCCAGCAGTCAAGGGGGACAGACTAGGAACACTGAAGCTTTCTTT
clone_size: many; d_call: TRBD2; j_call: TRBJ2-5; v_call: TRBV7-2; cdr3_aa: CASTVTGTTQETQYF; cdr3_nt: TGTGCCAGCACCGTGACCGGGACTACACAAGAGACCCAGTACTTC
clone_size: NA; d_call: NA; j_call: TRBJ2-5; v_call: TRBV5-1; cdr3_aa: CASSLADRKETQYF; cdr3_nt: TGCGCCAGCAGCTTGGCCGACAGGAAAGAGACCCAGTACTTC
clone_size: few; d_call: NA; j_call: TRBJ2-1; v_call: TRBV11-3; cdr3_aa: CASLHRGRSYNEQFF; cdr3_nt: TGTGCCAGTCTTCACCGAGGGCGGTCCTACAATGAGCAGTTCTTC
clone_size: NA; d_call: NA; j_call: TRBJ1-2; v_call: TRBV29-1; cdr3_aa: CSVTTGINYGYTF; cdr3_nt: TGCAGCGTGACTACAGGGATCAACTATGGCTACACCTTC
clone_size: NA; d_call: TRBD2; j_call: TRBJ2-1; v_call: TRBV7-6; cdr3_aa: CASSLRTSGGEQFF; cdr3_nt: TGTGCCAGCAGCTTAAGGACTAGCGGGGGTGAGCAGTTCTTC
clone_size: NA; d_call: TRBD2; j_call: TRBJ2-3; v_call: TRBV20-1; cdr3_aa: CSARTSGRLFSTDTQYF; cdr3_nt: TGCAGTGCTAGGACCAGCGGGAGGTTGTTTAGCACAGATACGCAGTATTTT
clone_size: many; d_call: NA; j_call: TRBJ1-2; v_call: TRBV28; cdr3_aa: CASSRTGPVYGYTF; cdr3_nt: TGTGCCAGCAGCCGGACGGGACCGGTCTATGGCTACACCTTC
clone_size: NA; d_call: NA; j_call: TRBJ2-1; v_call: TRBV7-9; cdr3_aa: CASSLPLRELYNEQFF; cdr3_nt: TGTGCCAGCAGCCTACCATTACGGGAACTATACAATGAGCAGTTCTTC
clone_size: many; d_call: NA; j_call: TRBJ2-7; v_call: TRBV2; cdr3_aa: CASGRVGGYEQYF; cdr3_nt: TGTGCCAGCGGACGGGTCGGGGGATACGAGCAGTACTTC
clone_size: NA; d_call: NA; j_call: TRBJ1-4; v_call: TRBV6-9; cdr3_aa: CASSYGGGGLGEKLFF; cdr3_nt: TGTGCCAGCAGTTACGGCGGCGGGGGGCTCGGTGAAAAACTGTTTTTT
clone_size: many; d_call: NA; j_call: TRBJ1-5; v_call: TRBV6-1; cdr3_aa: CASRKERNQPQHF; cdr3_nt: TGTGCCAGCAGGAAGGAGAGGAATCAGCCCCAGCATTTT
clone_size: NA; d_call: NA; j_call: TRBJ1-3; v_call: TRBV10-3; cdr3_aa: CAIQDSGNTIYF; cdr3_nt: TGTGCCATTCAGGATTCTGGAAACACCATATATTTT
clone_size: many; d_call: NA; j_call: TRBJ1-2; v_call: TRBV2; cdr3_aa: CASSVRYGYTF; cdr3_nt: TGTGCCAGCAGTGTTCGGTATGGCTACACCTTC
clone_size: few; d_call: NA; j_call: TRBJ1-2; v_call: TRBV24-1; cdr3_aa: CATSDLDSRGYTF; cdr3_nt: TGTGCCACCAGTGATTTAGACAGCAGGGGCTACACCTTC
clone_size: NA; d_call: NA; j_call: TRBJ2-7; v_call: TRBV20-1; cdr3_aa: CSAPSGDYEQYF; cdr3_nt: TGCAGTGCCCCCTCCGGTGACTACGAGCAGTACTTC
clone_size: many; d_call: NA; j_call: TRBJ1-2; v_call: TRBV18; cdr3_aa: CASSPGQERGYTF; cdr3_nt: TGTGCCAGCTCACCCGGACAAGAGCGAGGCTACACCTTC
clone_size: many; d_call: NA; j_call: TRBJ2-1; v_call: TRBV5-1; cdr3_aa: CASSLAAGSYNEQFF; cdr3_nt: TGCGCCAGCAGCTTGGCGGCAGGCTCCTACAATGAGCAGTTCTTC
clone_size: many; d_call: NA; j_call: TRBJ1-5; v_call: TRBV12-3/TRBV12-4; cdr3_aa: CASSLWPGEEGQPQHF; cdr3_nt: TGTGCCAGCAGTTTATGGCCAGGGGAAGAGGGTCAGCCCCAGCATTTT
clone_size: many; d_call: NA; j_call: TRBJ1-2; v_call: TRBV12-3/TRBV12-4; cdr3_aa: CASSLLADYGYTF; cdr3_nt: TGTGCCAGCAGCCTGCTGGCCGACTATGGCTACACCTTC
clone_size: NA; d_call: NA; j_call: TRBJ2-3; v_call: TRBV10-3; cdr3_aa: CAISEGGRAMSTDTQYF; cdr3_nt: TGTGCCATCAGCGAGGGGGGCAGGGCCATGAGCACAGATACGCAGTATTTT
clone_size: many; d_call: NA; j_call: TRBJ1-2; v_call: TRBV18; cdr3_aa: CASSEDYGYTF; cdr3_nt: TGTGCCAGCTCTGAGGACTATGGCTACACCTTC
clone_size: many; d_call: NA; j_call: TRBJ2-5; v_call: TRBV12-3/TRBV12-4; cdr3_aa: CASSPLGVGAQYF; cdr3_nt: TGTGCCAGCAGTCCGCTGGGGGTCGGGGCCCAGTACTTC
clone_size: many; d_call: TRBD1; j_call: TRBJ1-4; v_call: TRBV2; cdr3_aa: CASSPDRDRNEKLFF; cdr3_nt: TGTGCCAGCAGCCCGGACAGGGACAGAAATGAAAAACTGTTTTTT
clone_size: NA; d_call: NA; j_call: TRBJ2-7; v_call: TRBV29-1; cdr3_aa: CSVRDNVYYEQYF; cdr3_nt: TGCAGCGTCCGGGACAACGTTTACTACGAGCAGTACTTC
clone_size: NA; d_call: NA; j_call: TRBJ2-7; v_call: TRBV2; cdr3_aa: CASRDNSYEQYF; cdr3_nt: TGTGCCAGCCGGGACAACTCCTACGAGCAGTACTTC
clone_size: many; d_call: TRBD1; j_call: TRBJ2-5; v_call: TRBV20-1; cdr3_aa: CSARGGTGEGSQYF; cdr3_nt: TGCAGTGCTAGAGGGGGGACAGGGGAAGGGAGCCAGTACTTC
clone_size: many; d_call: NA; j_call: TRBJ2-5; v_call: TRBV3-1; cdr3_aa: CASSQRRMGETQYF; cdr3_nt: TGTGCCAGCAGCCAAAGGAGGATGGGGGAGACCCAGTACTTC
clone_size: few; d_call: TRBD2; j_call: TRBJ2-1; v_call: TRBV4-2; cdr3_aa: CASSRSSGEGYNEQFF; cdr3_nt: TGTGCCAGCAGCCGATCCTCGGGGGAGGGCTACAATGAGCAGTTCTTC
clone_size: few; d_call: TRBD1; j_call: TRBJ2-1; v_call: TRBV5-1; cdr3_aa: CASSEVTGGPHNEQFF; cdr3_nt: TGCGCCAGCAGCGAAGTAACAGGGGGCCCCCACAATGAGCAGTTCTTC
clone_size: few; d_call: TRBD2; j_call: TRBJ2-5; v_call: TRBV6-2/TRBV6-3; cdr3_aa: CASSRLAGDQETQYF; cdr3_nt: TGTGCCAGCAGCCGACTAGCGGGAGACCAAGAGACCCAGTACTTC
clone_size: few; d_call: NA; j_call: TRBJ2-5; v_call: TRBV6-1; cdr3_aa: CASSPGRVLETQYF; cdr3_nt: TGTGCCAGCAGCCCAGGACGTGTCCTCGAGACCCAGTACTTC
clone_size: many; d_call: NA; j_call: TRBJ2-5; v_call: TRBV15; cdr3_aa: CATSIDREETQYF; cdr3_nt: TGTGCCACCAGCATCGACAGAGAAGAGACCCAGTACTTC
clone_size: few; d_call: TRBD2; j_call: TRBJ2-7; v_call: TRBV5-4; cdr3_aa: CASSPAGGRGLTYEQYF; cdr3_nt: TGTGCCAGCAGCCCGGCGGGAGGAAGGGGCTTAACCTACGAGCAGTACTTC
clone_size: few; d_call: NA; j_call: TRBJ1-1; v_call: TRBV29-1; cdr3_aa: CSGVSGTEAFF; cdr3_nt: TGCAGCGGGGTTTCGGGCACTGAAGCTTTCTTT
clone_size: many; d_call: NA; j_call: TRBJ2-5; v_call: TRBV3-1; cdr3_aa: CASSAAHGGGQETQYF; cdr3_nt: TGTGCCAGCAGCGCCGCCCATGGCGGTGGTCAAGAGACCCAGTACTTC
clone_size: many; d_call: NA; j_call: TRBJ2-3; v_call: TRBV7-2; cdr3_aa: CASSLANRNTDTQYF; cdr3_nt: TGTGCCAGCAGCTTAGCTAATCGGAACACAGATACGCAGTATTTT
clone_size: NA; d_call: TRBD2; j_call: TRBJ2-3; v_call: TRBV14; cdr3_aa: CASSLPGTKDGDTQYF; cdr3_nt: TGTGCCAGCAGCCTGCCCGGGACTAAAGATGGAGATACGCAGTATTTT
clone_size: many; d_call: NA; j_call: TRBJ1-2; v_call: TRBV28; cdr3_aa: CASSLGGVSNYGYTF; cdr3_nt: TGTGCCAGCAGTTTAGGCGGTGTCAGCAACTATGGCTACACCTTC
clone_size: few; d_call: NA; j_call: TRBJ2-6; v_call: TRBV27; cdr3_aa: CASSLLYGANVLTF; cdr3_nt: TGTGCCAGCAGTTTATTGTATGGGGCCAACGTCCTGACTTTC